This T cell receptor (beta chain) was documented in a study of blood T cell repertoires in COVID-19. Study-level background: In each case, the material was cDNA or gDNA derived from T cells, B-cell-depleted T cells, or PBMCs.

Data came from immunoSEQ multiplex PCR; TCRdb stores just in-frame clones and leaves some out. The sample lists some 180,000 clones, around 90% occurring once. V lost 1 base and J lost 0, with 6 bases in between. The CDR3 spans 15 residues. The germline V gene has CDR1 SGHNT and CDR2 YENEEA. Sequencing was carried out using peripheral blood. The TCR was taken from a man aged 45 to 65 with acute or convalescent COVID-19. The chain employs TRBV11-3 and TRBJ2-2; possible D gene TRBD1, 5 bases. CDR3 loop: CASSLGTTNTGELFF. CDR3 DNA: TGTGCCAGCAGCTTAGGGACAACGAACACCGGGGAGCTGTTTTTT.